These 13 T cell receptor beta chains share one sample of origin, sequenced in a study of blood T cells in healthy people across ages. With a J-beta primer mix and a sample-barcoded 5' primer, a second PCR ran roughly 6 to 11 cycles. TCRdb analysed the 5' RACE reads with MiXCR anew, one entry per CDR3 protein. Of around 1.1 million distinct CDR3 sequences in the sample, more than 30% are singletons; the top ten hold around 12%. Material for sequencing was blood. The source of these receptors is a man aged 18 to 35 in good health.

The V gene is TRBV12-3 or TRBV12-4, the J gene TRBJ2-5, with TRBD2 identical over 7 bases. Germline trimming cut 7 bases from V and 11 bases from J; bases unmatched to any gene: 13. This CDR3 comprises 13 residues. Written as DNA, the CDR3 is TGTGCCAGCACCCCACTAGCGAAGGATGAGCAGTACTTC. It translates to CASTPLAKDEQYF.

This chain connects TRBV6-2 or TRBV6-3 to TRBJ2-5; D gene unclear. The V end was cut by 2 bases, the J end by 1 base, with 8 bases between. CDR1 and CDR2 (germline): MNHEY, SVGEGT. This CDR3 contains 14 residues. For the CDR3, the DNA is TGTGCCAGCAGTTACGCGCAAGTCCAAGAGACCCAGTACTTC. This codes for CASSYAQVQETQYF.

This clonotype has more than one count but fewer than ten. The CDR3: CASSQPPYLARGFYEQYF. The CDR3 coding sequence is TGCGCCAGCAGCCAACCCCCGTATCTGGCCAGAGGGTTTTACGAGCAGTACTTC. The chain has TRBV4-3 and TRBJ2-7, with D tentatively TRBD2 (5 bases). The CDR3 totals 18 residues. Germline V lookup: CDR1 LGHNA, CDR2 YSLEER. Trimming stripped 2 bases from V and 4 bases from J, with 24 bases between.

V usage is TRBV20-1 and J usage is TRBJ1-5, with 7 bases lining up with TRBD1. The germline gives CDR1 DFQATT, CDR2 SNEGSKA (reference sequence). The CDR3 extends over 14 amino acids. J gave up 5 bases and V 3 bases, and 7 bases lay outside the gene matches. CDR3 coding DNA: TGCAGTGCTAGGGAAAGAACAGGGGATCAGCCCCAGCATTTT. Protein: CSARERTGDQPQHF.

The CDR3 DNA follows: TGCGCCAGCAGCTATAAGGGACAGAACACTGAAGCTTTCTTT. This sequence encodes CASSYKGQNTEAFF. J is TRBJ1-1 and V is TRBV5-1; tentatively, D is TRBD1 (6 bases). V was shortened by 3 bases and J by 1 base, with 10 bases between the two germline ends. The germline V gene encodes CDR1 SGHRS and CDR2 YFSETQ. The CDR3 is made up of 14 amino acids.

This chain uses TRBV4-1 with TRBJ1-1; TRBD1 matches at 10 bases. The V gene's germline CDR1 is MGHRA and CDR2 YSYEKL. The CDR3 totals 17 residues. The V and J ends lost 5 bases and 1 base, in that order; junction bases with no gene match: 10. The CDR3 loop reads CASSLKTGGSRNTEAFF. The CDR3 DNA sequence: TGCGCCAGCAGCTTAAAGACAGGGGGCTCCAGGAACACTGAAGCTTTCTTT.

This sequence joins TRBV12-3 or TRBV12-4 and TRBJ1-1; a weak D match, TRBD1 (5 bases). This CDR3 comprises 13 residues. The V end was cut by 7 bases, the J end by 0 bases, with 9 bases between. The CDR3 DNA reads TGTGCCAGCACGGCAGGGATGAACACTGAAGCTTTCTTT. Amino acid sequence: CASTAGMNTEAFF.

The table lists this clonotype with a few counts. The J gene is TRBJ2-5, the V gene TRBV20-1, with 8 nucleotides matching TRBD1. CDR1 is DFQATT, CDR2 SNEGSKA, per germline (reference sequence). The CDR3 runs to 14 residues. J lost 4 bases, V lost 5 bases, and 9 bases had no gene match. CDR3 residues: CSAPSGGTSETQYF. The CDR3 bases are TGCAGTGCTCCCTCAGGGGGCACGTCAGAGACCCAGTACTTC.

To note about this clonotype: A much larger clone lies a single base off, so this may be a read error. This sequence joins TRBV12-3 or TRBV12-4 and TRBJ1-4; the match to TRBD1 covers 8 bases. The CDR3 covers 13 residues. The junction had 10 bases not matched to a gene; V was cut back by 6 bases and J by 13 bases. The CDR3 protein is CASSKDRGRGLFF. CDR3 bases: TGTGCCAGCAGCAAAGACAGGGGAAGAGGACTGTTTTTT.

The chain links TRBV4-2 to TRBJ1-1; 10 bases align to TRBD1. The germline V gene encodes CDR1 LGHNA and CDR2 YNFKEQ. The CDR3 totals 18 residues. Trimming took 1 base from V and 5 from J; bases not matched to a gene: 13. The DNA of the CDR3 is TGTGCCAGCAGCCAAGCTATACTGTCGACAGGGGGCCTGACTGAAGCTTTCTTT. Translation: CASSQAILSTGGLTEAFF.

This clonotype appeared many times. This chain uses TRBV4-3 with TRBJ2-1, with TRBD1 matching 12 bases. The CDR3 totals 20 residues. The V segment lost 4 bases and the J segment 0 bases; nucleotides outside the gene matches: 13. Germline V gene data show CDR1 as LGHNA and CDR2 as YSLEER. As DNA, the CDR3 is TGCGCCAGCAGCCCCTACCTCACAGGGACAGGGGGCCTCTCCTACAATGAGCAGTTCTTC. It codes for CASSPYLTGTGGLSYNEQFF.

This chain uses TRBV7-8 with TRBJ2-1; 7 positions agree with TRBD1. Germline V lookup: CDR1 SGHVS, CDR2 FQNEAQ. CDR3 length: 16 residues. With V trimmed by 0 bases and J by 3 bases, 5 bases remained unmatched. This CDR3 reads CASSLAGQHFYNEQFF. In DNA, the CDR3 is TGTGCCAGCAGCTTAGCGGGACAGCATTTCTACAATGAGCAGTTCTTC.

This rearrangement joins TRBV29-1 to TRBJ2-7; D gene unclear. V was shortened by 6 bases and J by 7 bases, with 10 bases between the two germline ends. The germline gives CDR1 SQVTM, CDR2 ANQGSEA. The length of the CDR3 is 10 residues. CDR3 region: CSVRNNEQYF. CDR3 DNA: TGCAGCGTCAGAAACAATGAGCAGTACTTC.